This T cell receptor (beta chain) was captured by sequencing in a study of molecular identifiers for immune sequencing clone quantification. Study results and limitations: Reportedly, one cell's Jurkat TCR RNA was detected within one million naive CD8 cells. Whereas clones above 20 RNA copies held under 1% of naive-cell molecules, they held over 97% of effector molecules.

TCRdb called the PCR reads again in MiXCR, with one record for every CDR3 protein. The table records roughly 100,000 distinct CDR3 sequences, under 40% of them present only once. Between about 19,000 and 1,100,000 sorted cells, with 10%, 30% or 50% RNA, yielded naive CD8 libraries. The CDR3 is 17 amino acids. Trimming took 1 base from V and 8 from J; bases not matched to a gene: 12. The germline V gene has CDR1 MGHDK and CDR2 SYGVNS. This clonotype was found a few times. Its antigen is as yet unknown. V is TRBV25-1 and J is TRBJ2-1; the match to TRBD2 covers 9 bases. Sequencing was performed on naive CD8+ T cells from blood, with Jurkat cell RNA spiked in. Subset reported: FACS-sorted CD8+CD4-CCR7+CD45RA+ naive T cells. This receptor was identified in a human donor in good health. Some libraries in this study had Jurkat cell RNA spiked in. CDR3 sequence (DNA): TGTGCCAGCAGTGAATTTACCCCTAGCGGGAAGGAGGATGAGCAGTTCTTC. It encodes CASSEFTPSGKEDEQFF.